The 30 T cell receptor beta chains below come from one sample, sequenced in a study of blood T cell repertoires in COVID-19. The repertoire was sequenced with immunoSEQ multiplex PCR; TCRdb's copy has only in-frame clones and lacks some. In the table there are about 170,000 clones, 85% to 90% of which are singletons. Sequencing was carried out using peripheral blood. The receptors here all came from a young man with active or convalescent COVID-19.

V usage is TRBV6-4 and J usage is TRBJ1-2, with 9 bases aligning to TRBD1. CDR3 size: 15 residues. CDR1 and CDR2 (germline): MRHNA, SNTAGT. J gave up 5 bases and V 6 bases, and 10 bases lay outside the gene matches. This CDR3 is CASSPGTGIGYGYTF. CDR3 DNA sequence: TGTGCCAGCAGCCCCGGGACAGGGATTGGGTATGGCTACACCTTC.

This chain links TRBV6-4 with TRBJ2-1, with TRBD2 matching over 13 bases. The CDR3 is made up of 15 amino acids. Germline-derived CDR1 and CDR2 are MRHNA and SNTAGT. V lost 5 bases to trimming and J lost 7 bases; unmatched junction nucleotides: 5. In DNA form, the CDR3 reads TGTGCCAGCAGTACCGGGACTAGCGGGGTTAATGAGCAGTTCTTC. Translation: CASSTGTSGVNEQFF.

This chain links TRBV11-3 with TRBJ2-7; 7 positions agree with TRBD1. This CDR3 is built from 14 residues. Per germline, CDR1 SGHNT and CDR2 YENEEA. V was pared by 4 bases and J by 6 bases, with 9 bases of the junction left unmatched. The CDR3 nucleotides read TGTGCCAGCAGCTCGCGGACAGGTATAGGCGAGCAGTACTTC. Amino acid sequence: CASSSRTGIGEQYF.

J is TRBJ2-1 and V is TRBV19; D possibly corresponds to TRBD1 (6 bases). V was clipped by 7 bases and J by 0 bases, with 16 bases between them. CDR3 length equals 16 residues. Germline V gene data show CDR1 as LNHDA and CDR2 as SQIVND (reference sequence). The CDR3 here is CASTPRGGVSYNEQFF. DNA of the CDR3: TGTGCCAGTACCCCCCGAGGGGGAGTCTCCTACAATGAGCAGTTCTTC.

The chain joins TRBV7-2 to TRBJ1-2, with 9 nucleotides matching TRBD1. The junction had 8 bases not matched to a gene; V was cut back by 5 bases and J by 4 bases. Germline lookup yields CDR1 SGHTA and CDR2 FQGNSA. The CDR3 loop spans 15 amino acids. The CDR3 sequence is CASSPRTGVSYGYTF. The CDR3 DNA reads as TGTGCCAGCAGCCCCCGGACAGGGGTATCCTATGGCTACACCTTC.

The chain combines TRBV27 with TRBJ1-5; 8 bases line up with TRBD1. This CDR3 comprises 14 residues. CDR1 is MNHEY and CDR2 is SMNVEV in the germline V gene (reference sequence). Trimming at V came to 5 bases and at J to 6 bases, leaving 6 bases not matched to a gene. The CDR3 DNA reads TGTGCCAGCAGTCCAGGGGGCTTGGGTCAGCCCCAGCATTTT. Residues: CASSPGGLGQPQHF.

There are a few counts of this clone. Additional DNA sequences in this sample encode the identical CDR3. This chain links TRBV6-4 with TRBJ2-3, with D tentatively TRBD1 (5 bases). Germline CDR1 is MRHNA and CDR2 is SNTAGT. V was pared by 0 bases and J by 3 bases, with 7 bases between. CDR3 length: 14 residues. This chain's CDR3 is CASSDSAGTDTQYF. In DNA, the CDR3 is TGTGCCAGCAGTGACTCCGCAGGGACAGATACGCAGTATTTT.

V usage is TRBV4-3 and J usage is TRBJ2-7; 11 nucleotides line up with TRBD2. Per the germline V gene, CDR1 is LGHNA and CDR2 is YSLEER. This CDR3 spans 17 amino acids. With 0 bases clipped from V and 3 bases from J, the junction kept 7 bases outside the gene matches. DNA of the CDR3: TGCGCCAGCAGCCAAGATCCCGGGACTAGCGGATACTACGAGCAGTACTTC. This codes for CASSQDPGTSGYYEQYF.

The chain has TRBV2 and TRBJ2-1; 9 bases match TRBD2. The germline V gene encodes CDR1 SNHLY and CDR2 FYNNEI. CDR3 length equals 15 residues. V lost 3 bases to trimming and J lost 4 bases; unmatched junction nucleotides: 4. CDR3 loop: CASSDGLARYNEQFF. As DNA, the CDR3 is TGTGCCAGCAGTGACGGACTAGCGCGTTACAATGAGCAGTTCTTC.

This clone was recorded a few times. This rearrangement joins TRBV18 to TRBJ2-7; the D gene is possibly TRBD2 (5 bases). Per germline, CDR1 KGHSH and CDR2 LQKENI. V was cut by 4 bases and J by 2 bases, with 12 bases left in between. The CDR3 length is 14 residues. Written as DNA, the CDR3 is TGTGCCAGCTCACAAGCAACCGGGGCCTACGAGCAGTACTTC. This encodes CASSQATGAYEQYF.

This clone is a singleton in its sample. V usage is TRBV13 and J usage is TRBJ2-3; D remains ambiguous. Germline V gene lookup returns CDR1 PRHDT and CDR2 FYEKMQ (reference sequence). The V end was cut by 6 bases, the J end by 4 bases, with 17 bases between. There are 15 residues in the CDR3. The CDR3 sequence: CASSSLLGDADTQYF. The CDR3 bases are TGTGCCAGCAGTTCCCTGTTGGGCGACGCAGATACGCAGTATTTT.

CDR3 coding DNA: TGTGCCAGCAGAGGGGTCGTAAACACCGGGGAGCTGTTTTTT. It yields the protein CASRGVVNTGELFF. V is TRBV2 and J is TRBJ2-2; tentative D call: TRBD1 (5 bases). Germline CDR1 and CDR2: SNHLY and FYNNEI. This CDR3 has 14 amino acids. Trimming pared 6 bases from V and 2 bases from J, leaving 10 bases between. The entire variable domain, with the rest obtained from reference TRBV2 and TRBJ2-2, is as follows: EPEVTQTPSHQVTQMGQEVILRCVPISNHLYFYWYRQILGQKVEFLVSFYNNEISEKSEIFDDQFSVERPDGSNFTLKIRSTKLEDSAMYFCASRGVVNTGELFFGEGSRLTVL.

This chain's CDR3 is CAWSNTGFYGYTF. The CDR3 DNA reads as TGTGCCTGGAGTAACACGGGATTCTATGGCTACACCTTC. The chain carries TRBV30 and TRBJ1-2; no definite D call. The V gene's germline CDR1 is GTSNPN and CDR2 SVGIG (reference sequence). The germline V and J ends were trimmed by 2 bases and 4 bases, with 11 bases remaining between them. This CDR3 has 13 amino acids.

This chain connects TRBV14 to TRBJ2-3; a weak D match, TRBD1 (6 bases). V was shortened by 0 bases and J by 2 bases, with 15 bases between the two germline ends. The CDR3 has 17 residues. Germline V gene sequence: CDR1 SGHDN, CDR2 FVKESK. CDR3 in DNA: TGTGCCAGCAGCCAAGAGAGGACAGAACGATACACAGATACGCAGTATTTT. Its translation is CASSQERTERYTDTQYF.

This chain links TRBV5-1 with TRBJ1-5; D unclear. This CDR3 is 13 amino acids long. Trimming removed 4 bases at V and 1 base at J, with 6 bases between. Per germline, CDR1 SGHRS and CDR2 YFSETQ. Written as DNA, the CDR3 is TGCGCCAGCAGCCCCACAAGCAATCAGCCCCAGCATTTT. The encoded protein is CASSPTSNQPQHF.

The chain recombines TRBV7-3 with TRBJ2-1; 9 positions match TRBD2. The CDR3 sequence is 17 residues long. Germline CDR1 is SGHTA and CDR2 is FQGTGA. V was pared by 4 bases and J by 5 bases, with 12 bases of the junction left unmatched. DNA for the CDR3: TGTGCCAGCAGCTCCCGGGGAGCGGGAGGTACCCACAATGAGCAGTTCTTC. It encodes CASSSRGAGGTHNEQFF.

The rearrangement uses TRBV7-9 and TRBJ2-7; unclear D gene. The ends were cut back, 5 bases at V and 5 bases at J, with 10 bases in the middle. The CDR3 totals 12 residues. Germline V gives CDR1 SEHNR, CDR2 FQNEAQ (reference sequence). CDR3 amino acids: CASSRPGNEQYF. DNA for the CDR3: TGTGCCAGCAGCCGCCCAGGAAACGAGCAGTACTTC.

In DNA form, the CDR3 reads TGTGCCAGTAGGGCCCAGGGAAATAGCAATCAGCCCCAGCATTTT. It translates to CASRAQGNSNQPQHF. This chain links TRBV19 with TRBJ1-5; a weak D match, TRBD1 (5 bases). Germline loops: CDR1 LNHDA, CDR2 SQIVND (reference sequence). V shed 6 bases and J shed 0 bases, with 12 bases lying between them. This CDR3 spans 15 amino acids.

A single count supports this clone. V and J are TRBV6-5 and TRBJ2-7, with TRBD2 identical over 7 bases. The V gene end was trimmed by 10 bases and the J gene end by 2 bases; junction bases not matched to a gene: 14. Germline V CDR1 and CDR2: MNHEY, SVGAGI. This CDR3 contains 15 residues. In DNA form, the CDR3 reads TGTGCCATTACGAACGGGGCGGGGGACCCCTACGAGCAGTACGTC. Its protein product is CAITNGAGDPYEQYV.

The CDR3 DNA reads TGCGCCAGCAGCCAAGAGGTACAGGGGACCGGGGAGCTGTTTTTT. Its protein product is CASSQEVQGTGELFF. The chain links TRBV4-3 to TRBJ2-2; 7 bases agree with TRBD1. V trimming: 0 bases; J trimming: 5 bases; junction bases outside the gene matches: 3. Looked up from germline, CDR1 is LGHNA and CDR2 is YSLEER. The CDR3 length is 15 residues.

This clone was seen a single time. This chain uses TRBV7-9 with TRBJ2-3, with a weak D call TRBD1 (6 bases). Trimming removed 5 bases from V and 3 bases from J, with 15 bases in between. The germline V gene encodes CDR1 SEHNR and CDR2 FQNEAQ (reference sequence). The CDR3 totals 15 residues. The CDR3 sequence is CASSPWDIFTDTQYF. The CDR3 DNA reads TGTGCCAGCAGCCCATGGGACATTTTTACAGATACGCAGTATTTT.

The chain joins TRBV7-9 to TRBJ1-2; a weak D match, TRBD1 (6 bases). V lost 1 base to trimming and J lost 8 bases, with 14 bases between them. CDR3 length: 14 residues. Germline assignment: CDR1 SEHNR and CDR2 FQNEAQ (reference sequence). CDR3 coding DNA: TGTGCCAGCAGCTTAGACAGGGTCTCGGTCGGCTACACCTTC. This translates into CASSLDRVSVGYTF.

V and J are TRBV3-1 (or the pseudogene TRBV3-2) and TRBJ2-1; 8 bases are shared with TRBD2. This CDR3 spans 17 amino acids. The ends lost 0 bases at V and 8 bases at J; junction bases unmatched: 12. Per germline, CDR1 LGHDT and CDR2 YNNKEL (reference sequence). CDR3 DNA: TGTGCCAGCAGCCAAGAAATGGGAGCGGGAGTAGTTGATGAGCAGTTCTTC. This encodes CASSQEMGAGVVDEQFF.

The chain combines TRBV27 with TRBJ2-3; 9 nucleotides line up with TRBD1. J gave up 3 bases and V 1 base, and 5 bases lay outside the gene matches. Germline V gene lookup returns CDR1 MNHEY and CDR2 SMNVEV (reference sequence). The CDR3 is 16 amino acids. The CDR3 sequence: CASSLLDRGATDTQYF. The CDR3 coding sequence is TGTGCCAGCAGTTTATTGGACAGGGGAGCAACAGATACGCAGTATTTT.

The gene calls are TRBV14 and TRBJ1-6; a weak D match, TRBD1 (6 bases). Germline CDR1 SGHDN, CDR2 FVKESK. This CDR3 has 12 amino acids. The V and J ends lost 1 base and 12 bases respectively, with 7 bases between them. CDR3 amino acids: CASSQAGQPLHF. The CDR3 nucleotides are TGTGCCAGCAGCCAAGCGGGACAACCCCTCCACTTT.

This chain connects TRBV4-3 to TRBJ2-7, with 10 bases fitting TRBD2. Germline V CDR1 and CDR2: LGHNA, YSLEER. The CDR3 has 17 amino acids. V was pared by 1 base and J by 0 bases, with 6 bases of the junction left unmatched. CDR3 DNA: TGCGCCAGCAGCCAAGCGCTAGCGGGAGTTCTCTCCTACGAGCAGTACTTC. This encodes CASSQALAGVLSYEQYF.

The chain combines TRBV15 with TRBJ2-3; D is uncertain. V was trimmed by 2 bases and J by 4 bases, leaving 10 bases between them. CDR3 length: 14 amino acids. Per the germline V gene, CDR1 is LNHNV and CDR2 is YYDKDF (reference sequence). The CDR3 bases are TGTGCCACCAGCAGACAAATGCAGGCAGATACGCAGTATTTT. Translated, it gives CATSRQMQADTQYF.

The rearrangement links TRBV4-1 to TRBJ2-7, with 13 bases fitting TRBD2. CDR3 length: 16 residues. Trimming removed 5 bases from V and 3 bases from J; junction bases left unmatched: 7. CDR1 is MGHRA, CDR2 YSYEKL, per germline. CDR3 sequence: CASSAPGTSGNYEQYF. The CDR3 DNA sequence: TGCGCCAGCAGCGCACCCGGGACTAGCGGGAACTACGAGCAGTACTTC.

This chain connects TRBV6-5 to TRBJ1-2, with 7 bases matching TRBD1. The CDR3 is 14 amino acids. The V and J ends lost 6 bases and 3 bases, in that order; junction bases with no gene match: 7. Germline lookup yields CDR1 MNHEY and CDR2 SVGAGI. CDR3 protein: CASRRLGTDYGYTF. The CDR3 DNA is TGTGCCAGCAGGCGACTCGGGACAGACTATGGCTACACCTTC.

The genes are TRBV7-2 and TRBJ2-7; D possibly corresponds to TRBD1 (5 bases). The V end lost 3 bases, the J end lost 3 bases, and 15 bases lay between the germline ends. The CDR3 extends over 15 amino acids. The V gene's germline CDR1 is SGHTA and CDR2 FQGNSA. The CDR3 DNA follows: TGTGCCAGCAGCTTTGGACACGCTACGAGCTACGAGCAGTACTTC. It codes for CASSFGHATSYEQYF.